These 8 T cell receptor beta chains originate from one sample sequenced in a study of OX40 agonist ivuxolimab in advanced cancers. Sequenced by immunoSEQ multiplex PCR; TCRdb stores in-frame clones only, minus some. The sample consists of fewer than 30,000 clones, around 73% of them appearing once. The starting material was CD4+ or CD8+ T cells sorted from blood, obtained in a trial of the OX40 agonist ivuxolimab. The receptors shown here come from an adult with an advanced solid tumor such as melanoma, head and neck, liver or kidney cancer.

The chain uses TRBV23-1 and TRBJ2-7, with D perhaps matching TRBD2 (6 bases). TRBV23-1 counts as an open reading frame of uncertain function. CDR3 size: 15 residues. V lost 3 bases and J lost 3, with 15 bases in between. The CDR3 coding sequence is TGCGCCAGCAGTCAGGGCGGGACGGAATTCTACGAGCAGTACTTC. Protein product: CASSQGGTEFYEQYF.

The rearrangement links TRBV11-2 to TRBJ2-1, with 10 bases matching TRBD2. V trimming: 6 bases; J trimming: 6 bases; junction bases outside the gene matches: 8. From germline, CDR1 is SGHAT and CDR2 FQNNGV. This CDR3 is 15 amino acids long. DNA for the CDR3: TGTGCCAGCAGTCCAGCGGGGGGGCCGGGCAATGAGCAGTTCTTC. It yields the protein CASSPAGGPGNEQFF.

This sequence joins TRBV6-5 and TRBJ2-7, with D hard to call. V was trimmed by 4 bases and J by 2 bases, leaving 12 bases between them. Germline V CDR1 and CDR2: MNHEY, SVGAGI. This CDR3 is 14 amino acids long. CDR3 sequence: CASSSPDRTYEQYF. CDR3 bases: TGTGCCAGCAGTTCACCCGACCGTACCTACGAGCAGTACTTC.

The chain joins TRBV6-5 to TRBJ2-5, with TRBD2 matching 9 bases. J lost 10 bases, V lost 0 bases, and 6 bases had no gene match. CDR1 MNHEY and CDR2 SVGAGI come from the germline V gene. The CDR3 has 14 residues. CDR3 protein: CASSYSSGGTYQYF. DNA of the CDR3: TGTGCCAGCAGTTACTCGAGCGGGGGGACCTACCAGTACTTC.

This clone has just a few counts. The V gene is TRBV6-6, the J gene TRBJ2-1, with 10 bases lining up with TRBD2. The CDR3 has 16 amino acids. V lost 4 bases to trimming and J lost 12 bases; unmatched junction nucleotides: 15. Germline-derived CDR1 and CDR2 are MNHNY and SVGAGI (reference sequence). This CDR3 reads CASSSPTSGARFGQFF. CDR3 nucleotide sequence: TGTGCCAGCAGTTCCCCTACTAGCGGGGCGCGTTTTGGGCAGTTCTTC.

Here the CDR3 reads CASSFVQRNYGYTF. Written as DNA, the CDR3 is TGTGCCAGCAGTTTCGTTCAACGGAACTATGGCTACACCTTC. The chain recombines TRBV28 with TRBJ1-2; D unclear. V lost 3 bases, J lost 2 bases, and 10 bases lay in between. The CDR3 spans 14 residues. Germline V gives CDR1 MDHEN, CDR2 SYDVKM.

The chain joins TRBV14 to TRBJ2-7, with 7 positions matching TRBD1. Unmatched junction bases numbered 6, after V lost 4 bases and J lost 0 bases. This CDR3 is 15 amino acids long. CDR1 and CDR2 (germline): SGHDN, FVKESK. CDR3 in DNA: TGTGCCAGCAGCCCAGGGACAGCTAGCTCCTACGAGCAGTACTTC. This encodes CASSPGTASSYEQYF.

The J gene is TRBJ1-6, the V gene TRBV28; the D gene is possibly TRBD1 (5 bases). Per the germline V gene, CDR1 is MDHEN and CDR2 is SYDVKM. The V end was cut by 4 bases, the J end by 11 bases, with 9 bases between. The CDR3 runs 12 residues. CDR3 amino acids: CASSYRDPPLHF. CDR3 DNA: TGTGCCAGCAGTTACCGGGACCCACCCCTCCACTTT.